This TCR beta chain was recorded in a study of shared clonotypes between healthy human individuals. Findings and limits, study-wide: The study drew on few donors, limiting represented genetic and exposure-history diversity. All-four-donor shared clonotypes had higher generation probabilities than non-shared clonotypes did.

As for this clone: What it binds is not known. Other nucleotide sequences in the sample specify the same CDR3.

The table came from immunoSEQ multiplex PCR; TCRdb's copy has only in-frame clones and leaves some out. The sample lists 2 million to 2.5 million clones, about 92% seen once, with about 0.39% in the top ten. The V end was cut by 3 bases, the J end by 4 bases, with 13 bases between. CDR3 size: 14 residues. The V gene's germline CDR1 is SGHRS and CDR2 YFSETQ. This sequence originates from a young man in good health. Some clones in this sample may be carry-over from other donors' samples. The sequenced sample consisted of naive CD4+ T cells from PBMCs. This sample's subset: CD45RA+ positively selected. The chain links TRBV5-1 to TRBJ1-1; D is undetermined. CDR3 in DNA: TGCGCCAGCAGCTCTGGCGGTTTGGGCACTGAAGCTTTCTTT. This translates into CASSSGGLGTEAFF.